A single sample gave rise to the 26 T cell receptor beta chains below, sequenced in a study of regulatory T cells in long-lasting Graves disease. The authors built TCR beta libraries using iRepertoire HTBI primers and Arm-PCR of CDR3 regions. TCRdb reanalysed the multiplex PCR reads using MiXCR and keeps one entry per CDR3 protein. The sample lists about 460,000 distinct CDR3 sequences, roughly 22% seen once, with less than 15% in the top ten. As for time point: persistent/refractory GD, antithyroid drugs over 5 years with positive TRAb. Isolated PBMC RNA provided the starting material for the TCR library. This sample comprised peripheral blood mononuclear cells (PBMCs), obtained when the disease was refractory, from a patient treated with antithyroid drugs. These receptors were obtained from a female donor with Graves disease.

The chain carries TRBV7-9 and TRBJ2-1; the D gene could be TRBD1 or TRBD2 (6 bases each). Trimming left V 2 bases short and J 3 bases short, with 11 bases between. Germline CDR1 SEHNR, CDR2 FQNEAQ (reference sequence). There are 15 residues in the CDR3. The CDR3 sequence is CASSLWRGSYNEQFF. CDR3 coding DNA: TGTGCCAGCAGCTTATGGAGGGGGAGCTACAATGAGCAGTTCTTC.

This clonotype was counted between two and nine times. The V and J genes are TRBV2 and TRBJ2-3; 11 bases are a match to TRBD2. Germline V gives CDR1 SNHLY, CDR2 FYNNEI. J was trimmed by 3 bases and V by 1 base; bases with no gene match: 6. CDR3 length equals 17 residues. The DNA for the CDR3 is TGTGCCAGCAGTGAAGGAACTAGCGGGAGTAATACAGATACGCAGTATTTT. Its translation: CASSEGTSGSNTDTQYF.

The chain recombines TRBV25-1 with TRBJ2-2; D is possibly TRBD1 or TRBD2 (5 bases each). This CDR3 has 14 amino acids. Germline V gene data show CDR1 as MGHDK and CDR2 as SYGVNS. V shed 8 bases and J shed 7 bases, with 17 bases lying between them. The CDR3 DNA reads as TGTGCCAGCGGCCCCGGGGCACTTAGCGGGGAGCTGTTTTTT. Encoded protein: CASGPGALSGELFF.

J is TRBJ1-1 and V is TRBV7-2, with D hard to call. Per the germline V gene, CDR1 is SGHTA and CDR2 is FQGNSA. The CDR3 is 17 residues long. V gave up 4 bases and J gave up 2 bases, with 20 bases separating them. CDR3 loop: CASSSTLGILKNTEAFF. In nucleotides, the CDR3 is TGTGCCAGCAGCTCCACCTTAGGAATTCTCAAAAACACTGAAGCTTTCTTT.

This clonotype was picked up one time. The rearrangement links TRBV6-1 to TRBJ1-5; 7 positions agree with TRBD1. Germline V gene lookup returns CDR1 MNHNS and CDR2 SASEGT. This CDR3 has 16 amino acids. After removal of 7 bases from V and 0 bases from J, the junction contained 9 bases not matched to a gene. The CDR3 nucleotides read TGTGCCAGCACGACAGGGACCGACATTAGCAATCAGCCCCAGCATTTT. Translated, it gives CASTTGTDISNQPQHF.

Of note for this clonotype: Since a much larger clone is just one base distant, this may be a read error. This chain uses TRBV7-2 with TRBJ2-7, with 9 nucleotides matching TRBD1. The CDR3 extends over 15 amino acids. V shed 6 bases and J 2 bases; nucleotides not matched to a gene: 8. Germline lookup yields CDR1 SGHTA and CDR2 FQGNSA. CDR3 loop: CASRSSGTGTYEQYF. The CDR3 coding sequence is TGTGCCAGCAGATCATCCGGGACAGGGACCTACGAGCAGTACTTC.

For this clonotype: A far larger clone is only one base removed, so a read error is likely. The J gene is TRBJ2-7, the V gene TRBV7-2; TRBD1 matches at 11 bases. CDR3 length: 14 residues. Germline loops: CDR1 SGHTA, CDR2 FQGNSA. In DNA form, the CDR3 reads TGTGCCAGCAGCCCCCGGACAGGGGGCTACGGGCAGTACTTC. This codes for CASSPRTGGYGQYF.

About this clonotype itself: A read error may be the cause here, since a much bigger clone is one base away. The chain links TRBV28 to TRBJ2-1; 9 bases are shared with TRBD2. This CDR3 contains 16 residues. CDR1 MDHEN and CDR2 SYDVKM come from the germline V gene. The CDR3 nucleotides are TGTGCCAACAGTCGACTTTCTAGCGGGAAAGTGGGTGAGCAGTTCTTC. This encodes CANSRLSSGKVGEQFF. Filled out from reference TRBV28 and TRBJ2-1, the complete variable domain reads DVKVTQSSRYLVKRTGEKVFLECVQDMDHENMFWYRQDPGLGLRLIYFSYDVKMKEKGDIPEGYSVSREKKERFSLILESASTNQTSMYLCANSRLSSGKVGEQFFGPGTRLTVL.

This clonotype has a handful of counts. The rearrangement uses TRBV5-1 and TRBJ2-2, with D possibly matching TRBD2 (5 bases). The CDR3 extends over 15 amino acids. CDR1 and CDR2 (germline): SGHRS, YFSETQ. V was clipped by 2 bases and J by 1 base, with 9 bases between them. The CDR3 DNA sequence: TGCGCCAGCAGCTTCACTCGGGGGAACACCGGGGAGCTGTTTTTT. This encodes CASSFTRGNTGELFF.

Ten or more counts support this clonotype. The chain joins TRBV7-9 to TRBJ1-4, with D unclear. This CDR3 has 13 residues. Trimming took off 0 bases at V and 8 bases at J, with 7 bases between the two ends. Germline CDR1 reads SEHNR; CDR2 reads FQNEAQ (reference sequence). CDR3 amino acids: CASSLAQWEKLFF. The CDR3 DNA follows: TGTGCCAGCAGCTTAGCGCAGTGGGAAAAACTGTTTTTT.

This clonotype was picked up a small number of times. This chain connects TRBV15 to TRBJ1-3; TRBD1 matches 8 bases. The V gene end was trimmed by 0 bases and the J gene end by 2 bases; junction bases not matched to a gene: 0. The CDR3 totals 15 residues. Per germline, CDR1 LNHNV and CDR2 YYDKDF (reference sequence). This chain's CDR3 is CATSRETGAGNTIYF. The CDR3 nucleotides are TGTGCCACCAGCAGAGAGACAGGGGCTGGAAACACCATATATTTT.

The chain links TRBV6-1 to TRBJ2-7; 10 bases align to TRBD1. The CDR3 runs 16 residues. The junction had 10 bases not matched to a gene; V was cut back by 5 bases and J by 3 bases. From germline, CDR1 is MNHNS and CDR2 SASEGT. The CDR3 DNA reads TGTGCCAGCAGTAATCTTCCGGGACAGGGGCGCTACGAGCAGTACTTC. Residues: CASSNLPGQGRYEQYF.

The rearrangement joins TRBV9 to TRBJ1-2; the D gene is possibly TRBD1 (5 bases). The CDR3 is 14 residues long. Germline CDR1 and CDR2: SGDLS and YYNGEE. With 4 bases removed from V and 4 bases from J, the gap between germline ends came to 14 bases. The CDR3: CASSPGPSSYGYTF. CDR3 bases: TGTGCCAGCAGCCCAGGGCCGTCGTCCTATGGCTACACCTTC.

To note about this clonotype: One base away lies a much larger clone, so this may be a sequencing read error. The chain couples TRBV6-5 to TRBJ1-2; no reliable D call. Per germline, CDR1 MNHEY and CDR2 SVGAGI. CDR3 length: 14 amino acids. In DNA form, the CDR3 reads TGTGCCTGCAGTTACTCGAGGGAATACTATGGCTACACCTTC. It specifies CACSYSREYYGYTF.

This clonotype showed up just a few times. This chain links TRBV30 with TRBJ2-7, with D tentatively TRBD2 (6 bases). The CDR3 totals 14 residues. The V gene lost 1 base and the J gene lost 0 bases, with 10 bases spanning the gap. Looked up from germline, CDR1 is GTSNPN and CDR2 is SVGIG (reference sequence). In DNA, the CDR3 is TGTGCCTGGAGTGGCGGGGCAAGCTCCTACGAGCAGTACTTC. Protein sequence: CAWSGGASSYEQYF.

The chain carries TRBV20-1 and TRBJ2-4; weak D call: TRBD1 (5 bases). The ends were cut back, 1 base at V and 0 bases at J, with 22 bases in the middle. The CDR3 has 19 amino acids. Germline assignment: CDR1 DFQATT and CDR2 SNEGSKA (reference sequence). The CDR3 loop reads CSARVHRSGWERAKNIQYF. CDR3 sequence (DNA): TGCAGTGCTAGAGTACACCGTTCAGGGTGGGAAAGAGCCAAAAACATTCAGTACTTC.

The chain carries TRBV7-9 and TRBJ2-7, with TRBD1 identical over 7 bases. This CDR3 has 14 amino acids. The V gene's germline CDR1 is SEHNR and CDR2 FQNEAQ (reference sequence). After removal of 5 bases from V and 2 bases from J, the junction contained 6 bases not matched to a gene. The CDR3 sequence is CASSLDRRTYEQYF. CDR3 nucleotides: TGTGCCAGCAGCCTGGACAGGAGAACCTACGAGCAGTACTTC.

There are many counts of this clonotype. Written as DNA, the CDR3 is TGTGCCAGCAGTGAAGCACTCTTGACAGTTGCCACTGAAGCTTTCTTT. It yields the protein CASSEALLTVATEAFF. The J gene is TRBJ1-1, the V gene TRBV6-1; D might be TRBD1 (5 bases). The CDR3 has 16 residues. Germline CDR1 reads MNHNS; CDR2 reads SASEGT. The V gene lost 0 bases and the J gene lost 4 bases, with 15 bases spanning the gap.

J is TRBJ2-7 and V is TRBV10-3; no clear D. The CDR3 has 15 residues. Germline V CDR1 and CDR2: ENHRY, SYGVKD. With 3 bases removed from V and 2 bases from J, the gap between germline ends came to 14 bases. In nucleotides, the CDR3 is TGTGCCATCAGTGATCAGCCCTACGACGCCTACGAGCAGTACTTC. Residues: CAISDQPYDAYEQYF.

This clonotype was recorded many times. The chain carries TRBV7-9 and TRBJ2-7; unclear D gene. Trimming left V 6 bases short and J 0 bases short, with 3 bases between. The CDR3 contains 11 residues. The germline V gene has CDR1 SEHNR and CDR2 FQNEAQ (reference sequence). The CDR3 loop is CASSDSYEQYF. In DNA, the CDR3 is TGTGCCAGCAGTGACTCCTACGAGCAGTACTTC.

V gene TRBV25-1 combines with J gene TRBJ2-7, with D unresolved. The V gene lost 1 base and the J gene lost 0 bases, with 4 bases spanning the gap. Germline CDR1 and CDR2: MGHDK and SYGVNS. The CDR3 totals 13 residues. CDR3 protein: CASSEFNSYEQYF. The CDR3 coding sequence is TGTGCCAGCAGTGAATTCAACTCCTACGAGCAGTACTTC.

This clonotype has a handful of counts. V and J are TRBV5-5 and TRBJ1-5; maybe TRBD1 (6 bases). This CDR3 is built from 15 residues. Germline lookup yields CDR1 SGHKS and CDR2 YYEKEE (reference sequence). V shed 2 bases and J shed 6 bases, with 15 bases lying between them. CDR3 sequence (DNA): TGTGCCAGCAGCTTCGGCAACCTCAGGGGTCAGCCCCAGCATTTT. As protein: CASSFGNLRGQPQHF.

This chain links TRBV6-2 or TRBV6-3 with TRBJ2-1, with TRBD1 matching 7 bases. The CDR3 sequence is 15 residues long. Germline-derived CDR1 and CDR2 are MNHEY and SVGEGT. V dropped 5 bases and J dropped 2; count of bases not matched to a gene: 6. CDR3 nucleotide sequence: TGTGCCAGCAGTCGGACAGGTCAGACCTACAATGAGCAGTTCTTC. Its translation is CASSRTGQTYNEQFF.

The chain joins TRBV7-2 to TRBJ2-1, with 7 bases aligning to TRBD1. V was pared by 2 bases and J by 7 bases, with 8 bases of the junction left unmatched. The germline V gene encodes CDR1 SGHTA and CDR2 FQGNSA. CDR3 size: 15 residues. The CDR3 is CASSLIPGTVNEQFF. The DNA of the CDR3 is TGTGCCAGCAGCTTAATTCCCGGGACAGTTAATGAGCAGTTCTTC.

This clonotype occurred many times. This chain uses TRBV30 with TRBJ1-5; D gene unclear. In germline, CDR1 is GTSNPN, CDR2 SVGIG (reference sequence). The CDR3 extends over 13 amino acids. The V end lost 0 bases, the J end lost 10 bases, and 13 bases lay between the germline ends. The CDR3 DNA reads TGTGCCTGGAGTGTAACGGACGAAGGACCCCAGCATTTT. Its translation is CAWSVTDEGPQHF. Filled out from reference TRBV30 and TRBJ1-5, the complete variable domain reads SQTIHQWPATLVQPVGSPLSLECTVEGTSNPNLYWYRQAAGRGLQLLFYSVGIGQISSEVPQNLSASRPQDRQFILSSKKLLLSDSGFYLCAWSVTDEGPQHFGDGTRLSIL.

The chain carries TRBV15 and TRBJ2-7; tentative D call: TRBD1 (6 bases). CDR3 size: 14 residues. Trimming stripped 6 bases from V and 2 bases from J, with 14 bases between. The germline gives CDR1 LNHNV, CDR2 YYDKDF (reference sequence). Here the CDR3 reads CATSQQGKTYEQYF. The CDR3 nucleotides read TGTGCCACCAGTCAACAGGGAAAAACCTACGAGCAGTACTTC.